A selection of T cell receptor beta chains follows, all from one sample in a study of T cells in tumors after PD-1 blockade. Sequencing was performed with immunoSEQ multiplex PCR; in TCRdb, only in-frame clones are kept and a portion is missing. The repertoire holds roughly 47,000 clones, with roughly 73% as singletons. The input for sequencing was PBMCs, taken before anti-PD-1 treatment. These receptors came from a human donor with basal cell carcinoma. CDR3s include the opening cysteine and the closing phenylalanine or tryptophan. A D gene is named only where the DNA matches it firmly. Clone size is given for some rows only: seen once, a few or many times, or a class if the clone is expanded.

v_gene	d_gene	j_gene	abundance	CDR3aa	CDR3nt
TRBV5-1	NA	TRBJ1-4	once	CASSLASGGKNEKLFF	TGCGCCAGCAGCTTGGCATCGGGCGGAAAAAATGAAAAACTGTTTTTT
TRBV19	TRBD1	TRBJ1-5	NA	CASSIPGTGLQPQHF	TGTGCCAGTAGTATCCCCGGGACAGGCCTTCAGCCCCAGCATTTT
TRBV3-1/TRBV3-2	NA	TRBJ2-1	NA	CASSQDEQGRFF	TGTGCCAGCAGCCAAGATGAGCAAGGCCGGTTCTTC
TRBV28	NA	TRBJ1-3	NA	CASIRPLGNTIYF	TGTGCCAGCATTCGCCCCCTCGGAAACACCATATATTTT
TRBV10-3	TRBD1	TRBJ2-1	NA	CAISPGTGVNEQFF	TGTGCCATCAGCCCCGGGACAGGGGTCAATGAGCAGTTCTTC
TRBV7-2	TRBD1	TRBJ1-4	once	CASSPGGGWDEKLFF	TGTGCCAGCAGCCCCGGAGGGGGCTGGGATGAAAAACTGTTTTTT
TRBV30	TRBD1	TRBJ2-2	NA	CAWSKQGAGGELFF	TGTGCCTGGAGTAAACAGGGGGCCGGCGGGGAGCTGTTTTTT
TRBV4-1	NA	TRBJ2-2	NA	CASSQESGGAGELFF	TGCGCCAGCAGCCAAGAATCAGGAGGCGCCGGGGAGCTGTTTTTT
TRBV7-2	NA	TRBJ1-3	few	CASSMMGTNSGNTIYF	TGTGCCAGCAGCATGATGGGAACAAACTCTGGAAACACCATATATTTT
TRBV7-8	NA	TRBJ1-4	NA	CASSLWGVDEKLFF	TGTGCCAGCAGCTTATGGGGGGTGGATGAAAAACTGTTTTTT
TRBV6-6	NA	TRBJ1-5	NA	CASSYSGGSQPQHF	TGTGCCAGCAGTTACTCGGGGGGCAGTCAGCCCCAGCATTTT